The subject of this entry is one T cell receptor (beta chain). The data stem from a study of T cells expressing NK-cell markers. The CDR3 is 16 residues long. Germline V gives CDR1 SGHTA, CDR2 FQGNSA. Following a re-call of the 5' RACE reads, TCRdb has one entry per CDR3 protein and lacks DNA. In all, the sample yields 500,000 or so distinct CDR3 sequences. This rearrangement joins TRBV7-2 to TRBJ2-2; TCRdb's D call of TRBD2 is untestable without DNA. Specimen: blood T cells: a sorted CD56 or NKG2C T cell subset, CD4+ or CD8+ T cells, or bulk PBMC T cells (not recorded which). The clonotype comes from a man younger than 35 in good health. The CDR3 spells CASSLLAGANTGELFF.